One sample yielded the 15 T cell receptor beta chains listed below, sequenced in a study of control samples from healthy donors and cancer patients. The assay was immunoSEQ multiplex PCR, and TCRdb's table has in-frame clones only and misses some. The sample carries roughly 170,000 clones, over 85% recorded once. Material for sequencing was blood. The receptors here all came from a woman in her sixties in good health.

This rearrangement joins TRBV27 to TRBJ2-5; TRBD2 matches 10 bases. The CDR3 length is 15 residues. From germline, CDR1 is MNHEY and CDR2 SMNVEV (reference sequence). Unmatched junction bases numbered 2, after V lost 2 bases and J lost 2 bases. The CDR3 DNA reads TGTGCCAGCAGTTTACTAGCGGGGGTTCAAGAGACCCAGTACTTC. As protein: CASSLLAGVQETQYF.

This chain joins TRBV19 and TRBJ1-2; perhaps TRBD1 as D (6 bases). Germline V CDR1 and CDR2: LNHDA, SQIVND (reference sequence). This CDR3 has 14 residues. Between the trimmed V and J ends, which lost 2 bases and 1 base, there was a span of 8 bases. The CDR3 here is CASSIKQGNYGYTF. As DNA, the CDR3 is TGTGCCAGTAGTATAAAACAGGGTAACTATGGCTACACCTTC.

CDR3 region: CASSFDRAVQPQHF. The CDR3 region has the DNA TGTGCCAGCAGCTTTGACAGGGCGGTTCAGCCCCAGCATTTT. V and J are TRBV7-9 and TRBJ1-5, with 7 bases that match TRBD1. V dropped 3 bases and J dropped 6; count of bases not matched to a gene: 5. CDR1 is SEHNR, CDR2 FQNEAQ, per germline (reference sequence). This CDR3 spans 14 amino acids.

This clone was counted a single time. The chain uses TRBV6-2 or TRBV6-3 and TRBJ1-1; D may be TRBD1 (6 bases). V shed 0 bases and J shed 5 bases, with 13 bases lying between them. The germline CDR1 and CDR2 sequences are MNHEY and SVGEGT. This CDR3 contains 15 residues. CDR3 bases: TGTGCCAGCAGTTACTCGGGGCAGGGGTGGACTGAAGCTTTCTTT. It codes for CASSYSGQGWTEAFF.

Written as DNA, the CDR3 is TGTGCCAGCAGCTTAGAACGAGCTCCTTACCAAGAGACCCAGTACTTC. Amino acids: CASSLERAPYQETQYF. The rearrangement links TRBV7-6 to TRBJ2-5; D gene ambiguous. This CDR3 is 16 amino acids long. Trimming removed 1 base from V and 0 bases from J, with 12 bases in between. Germline V gives CDR1 SGHVS, CDR2 FNYEAQ.

DNA of the CDR3: TGTGCCAGCAGAATAACGGTGAACACTGAAGCTTTCTTT. Protein: CASRITVNTEAFF. The chain combines TRBV6-5 with TRBJ1-1; no clear D. The ends were cut back, 6 bases at V and 0 bases at J, with 8 bases in the middle. The CDR3 is made up of 13 amino acids. Germline CDR1 reads MNHEY; CDR2 reads SVGAGI.

The chain joins TRBV9 to TRBJ2-7, with D tentatively TRBD2 (6 bases). The V end lost 4 bases, the J end lost 0 bases, and 17 bases lay between the germline ends. CDR3 length: 16 residues. The germline gives CDR1 SGDLS, CDR2 YYNGEE. In DNA, the CDR3 is TGTGCCAGCAGCCGCGACCCGCCCGGGAGCTCCTACGAGCAGTACTTC. Protein: CASSRDPPGSSYEQYF.

The chain has TRBV10-1 and TRBJ2-1, with TRBD2 matching over 8 bases. V lost 2 bases to trimming and J lost 6 bases; unmatched junction nucleotides: 3. The CDR3 runs to 14 residues. The germline gives CDR1 WNHNN, CDR2 SYGVQD (reference sequence). The CDR3 is CASSETGGPNEQFF. The CDR3 nucleotides are TGCGCCAGCAGTGAGACGGGGGGGCCCAATGAGCAGTTCTTC.

J is TRBJ1-3 and V is TRBV4-2; possibly TRBD1 for D (5 bases). This CDR3 region has 15 residues. The germline V and J ends were trimmed by 4 bases and 2 bases, with 12 bases remaining between them. Germline V lookup: CDR1 LGHNA, CDR2 YNFKEQ. The CDR3 DNA sequence: TGTGCCAGCAGCCCAGCGGGGGTTGCTGGAAACACCATATATTTT. Amino acid sequence: CASSPAGVAGNTIYF.

J is TRBJ1-2 and V is TRBV7-2; D is possibly TRBD1 (5 bases). CDR1 and CDR2 from the germline V gene are SGHTA and FQGNSA. This CDR3 spans 15 amino acids. V was pared by 5 bases and J by 8 bases, with 21 bases between. The CDR3 spells CASSGGQGEVLGYTF. The CDR3 nucleotides read TGTGCCAGCAGCGGAGGCCAGGGAGAGGTATTAGGCTACACCTTC.

V and J are TRBV13 and TRBJ1-1, with a possible D match to TRBD1 (5 bases). V was trimmed by 2 bases and J by 1 base, leaving 14 bases between them. The CDR3 consists of 16 residues. CDR1 and CDR2 (germline): PRHDT, FYEKMQ (reference sequence). CDR3 in DNA: TGTGCCAGCAGCTTAAAGGCAGGGAGTAGGAACACTGAAGCTTTCTTT. Protein sequence: CASSLKAGSRNTEAFF.

This clone was detected only a few times. CDR3 nucleotides: TGTGCCAGCAGCGACCAGGACTCGGGGGCACGGAATTCACCCCTCCACTTT. It yields the protein CASSDQDSGARNSPLHF. The chain recombines TRBV9 with TRBJ1-6, with D tentatively TRBD1 (6 bases). The CDR3 is made up of 17 amino acids. From germline, CDR1 is SGDLS and CDR2 YYNGEE. V gave up 3 bases and J gave up 7 bases, with 20 bases separating them.

This clone was observed a handful of times. The J gene is TRBJ2-5, the V gene TRBV4-2, with D tentatively TRBD2 (7 bases). V was clipped by 0 bases and J by 4 bases, with 15 bases between them. The CDR3 totals 16 residues. Germline V lookup: CDR1 LGHNA, CDR2 YNFKEQ. In DNA, the CDR3 is TGTGCCAGCAGCCAAGATACTGGTAGGGGGGGAGAGACCCAGTACTTC. Protein product: CASSQDTGRGGETQYF.

The chain uses TRBV19 and TRBJ2-1; TRBD2 might be the D (7 bases). Trimming shortened V by 1 base and J by 9 bases, and 16 bases separated the two germline ends. Germline V lookup: CDR1 LNHDA, CDR2 SQIVND (reference sequence). CDR3 length: 15 residues. The CDR3 coding sequence is TGTGCCAGTAGTATAGGAGGGGGGGGCTTTGGTGAGCAGTTCTTC. It specifies CASSIGGGGFGEQFF.

The chain combines TRBV5-4 with TRBJ2-6, with TRBD1 as a possible D gene (6 bases). CDR3 length: 18 amino acids. From germline, CDR1 is SGHNT and CDR2 YYREEE (reference sequence). The V and J ends lost 0 bases and 0 bases respectively, with 13 bases between them. CDR3 sequence: CASSLATGSSSGANVLTF. The DNA of the CDR3 is TGTGCCAGCAGCTTGGCTACAGGGTCTAGCTCTGGGGCCAACGTCCTGACTTTC. Drawing the rest from reference TRBV5-4 and TRBJ2-6, the complete variable domain is ETGVTQSPTHLIKTRGQQVTLRCSSQSGHNTVSWYQQALGQGPQFIFQYYREEENGRGNFPPRFSGLQFPNYSSELNVNALELDDSALYLCASSLATGSSSGANVLTFGAGSRLTVL.